This T cell receptor beta chain came from a study of cytomegalovirus exposure and HLA in healthy donors (TCRdb year 2017). In the study overall: According to an earlier analysis of a few hundred of the donors, roughly 180 million T cells yielded approximately 120 million unique TCR beta sequences and 250 to 350 Gb of sequence data. Roughly 300 gigabases of sequencing data and around 87 million unique TCR sequences were included in an early release covering about 620 HLA-typed donors. The genetic ancestry cluster associated with self-reported Caucasian donors included around 76% of the roughly 400 genotyped donors. The study aimed to test whether signatures of past pathogen exposure could be identified by cataloging public T cell receptors. The study profiled the T cell repertoires of fewer than 850 subjects by immunosequencing and related them to cytomegalovirus serostatus. Besides the first cohort of around 670 subjects, a separate validation cohort made up of over 100 different subjects was used. To predict cytomegalovirus infection status, the study brought together high-throughput TCR immunosequencing, statistical association of individual TCRs with disease status, and machine learning. A later analysis re-examined previously published TCR beta repertoires from hundreds of donors and added high-resolution HLA genotyping to investigate patterns of TCR occurrence. The later analysis used no new phenotypic data to find candidate immune exposures, relying instead on TCR beta sequences and their occurrence across donors. To decide whether each TCR beta V gene segment behaved as functional or pseudogenic, an earlier analysis of fewer than 750 of the donors relied on high-throughput TCR beta sequencing. Donor age, sex, ethnicity and CMV serostatus were collected together with the repertoire data. A later genetic analysis used genome-wide SNP genotypes for about 65% of the 666 donors, treating that subset as a discovery cohort. All discovery cohort repertoires had been generated using a single sequencing platform. HLA typing included class I and class II loci at four-digit resolution. The number of typed donors differed by locus: about 620-640 for A, B, C, DRB1 and DQB1; approximately 520 for DQA1; roughly 600 for DPA1; and 400 to 480 for DPB1. Roughly 5 DR-DQ haplotypes were handled as single units for association and clustering, since linkage in the cohort was strong. On average, over 200,000 unique TCR beta nucleotide sequences were sequenced per donor among a few hundred genotyped donors of the cohort, with 15% to 20% of those sequences being non-productive. Results and caveats for the whole study, not just this receptor: While some public TCRs were present in many individuals, most TCR sequences turned up only very rarely across donors. An association between a missense DCLRE1C variant and V-gene and J-gene trimming of TCR beta chains was found in a later genetic analysis and replicated in an independent cohort. Some IMGT-functional V segments, including TRBV6-2 and TRBV6-3, could not be told apart with the 87-base-pair reads, so those segments were excluded. The sequencing pipeline was judged likely to have produced a cluster of highly shared sequence variants as a technical artifact. A later analysis associated about 16,000 TCR beta sequences with specific HLA alleles at a false discovery rate of 0.05. In this cohort, only TCR beta chains were sequenced, and detectable features were limited by the absence of alpha or paired-chain data. In vitro tests confirmed that a few of the cytomegalovirus-associated TCR beta chains recognize cytomegalovirus antigens. In a later analysis, several top co-occurrence clusters were reported to appear linked to parvovirus B19, influenza, CMV and Epstein-Barr virus. Cytomegalovirus status was reported to be diagnosed by the classifier with high specificity and sensitivity in both the original and validation cohorts. A later genetic analysis reported fewer N-insertions in productive TCRs among donors in an Asian-associated ancestry cluster than the 666-donor mean. HLA typing was unavailable for some donors at each locus, so association tests used only the typed subset. In an earlier analysis of more than 450 of the donors, most TCR beta V segments were observed in productive rearrangements about 87% or about 30% of the time, broadly matching IMGT annotations. A further reported finding was that TCR beta sequences accurately predicted the HLA-A and HLA-B alleles for most subjects in the first cohort. According to the authors, the approach could potentially be generalized to other disease states and immunological phenotypes. Around 16 rarely observed V segments, including chromosome 9 orphons, were excluded from the earlier analysis of several hundred of the donors because counts were too low. Compared with equally common non-associated chains, HLA-associated TCR beta chains in a later analysis were more clonally expanded and had lower generation probabilities. When HLA alleles, especially DR and DQ, strongly co-occurred, attributing TCR associations to individual alleles was difficult. For the cohort, immune exposure information was limited to CMV serostatus. A total of about 150 TCR beta chains were listed by the study as associated with cytomegalovirus. Roughly uniform sequencing depth across donors was assumed in presence/absence analyses, although this assumption may not hold. According to a later analysis, most CMV-associated TCR beta chains appeared to be HLA-restricted, and the HLA associations seemed to be driven largely by CMV exposure. In a later analysis, the rate of TCR association differed among HLA loci, with DRB1 alleles having the most associated TCRs and HLA-C alleles having the fewest. Correlated functional status among segregating V segments might reflect linkage disequilibrium, but an unknown experimental factor could not be ruled out.

For this clone: Its antigen target is currently unknown. The record has no base qualities; no much larger clone is one base away.

Counted from cysteine to phenylalanine, this CDR3 has 13 amino acids. This entry keeps only the CDR3 DNA: 39 bases, framed from base 1. As encoded in the germline V gene (reference sequence), CDR1 is MNHEY while CDR2 is SMNVEV. For this chain, trimming is 3 bases at the V end and 6 bases at the J end, and the number of junction bases without a gene match is 4. Libraries were prepared through the immunoSEQ multiplex PCR assay. A mixture of 60 forward primers for TCR Vbeta segments and 13 reverse primers for TCR Jbeta segments was used in the multiplex PCR. Amplification of the CDR3 region of rearranged TCR beta genes was performed with a multiplex PCR assay on genomic DNA. Amplified TCR beta libraries were sequenced as 87-base-pair reads on the Illumina HiSeq System. From the authors' description of their analysis: In a later analysis, tens of millions of unique TCR beta chains were counted across the 500 to 850 repertoires, and roughly 10 million of these chains were shared by at least two donors. Raw reads were error-corrected and collapsed into unique sequences by a nearest-neighbor algorithm in which closely related sequences were merged to remove PCR and sequencing errors. To assign V, D and J gene segments, CDR3 sequences were aligned to IMGT reference sequences. For a sequence to be retained, a match of at least six nucleotides was required to both a V gene segment and a J gene segment. A rearrangement counted as productive if the CDR3 had no stop codons and remained in frame with V and J, and every other rearrangement counted as non-productive. CDR3 was defined by IMGT convention, running from the second conserved V-encoded cysteine to the conserved J-encoded phenylalanine. In an earlier analysis of 500 to 650 of the donors, sequences lacking an unambiguous match to a single V gene segment were excluded. In an earlier analysis of several hundred of the donors, a V segment was called functional when productive rearrangements were above 56.7%, and segregating when the standard deviation between donors exceeded 5%. A statistical classification framework was developed to diagnose cytomegalovirus status using the catalog of TCR beta chain sequences. V and J gene assignment, in a later analysis, came from comparing TCR nucleotide sequences with IMGT/GENE-DB human TR gene sequences. Using the TCRdist pipeline, a later analysis assigned CDR3 sequences along with most-parsimonious VDJ recombination scenarios. In a later analysis, every TCR beta chain was defined by the combination of its CDR3 amino acid sequence and its V-gene family, and reads without a unique V-gene family were dropped. As a way to deal with suspected cross-contamination and a sequencing artifact, a later analysis dropped 450 to 600 nucleotide sequences that were highly shared and had low generation probability. For each public chain, a later analysis derived a clonal expansion index from normalized ranks of inferred template counts within each repertoire. A later analysis computed generation probabilities with a VDJ recombination model fitted to out-of-frame rearrangements, and checked the results against IGoR. In a later analysis, TCR-TCR, TCR-HLA and TCR-CMV co-occurrence was scored with hypergeometric tests, and a repertoire-size bias correction was applied to TCR pairs. In a later analysis, false discovery rates were estimated by permuting HLA or CMV assignments 20 times. A later analysis grouped co-occurring TCRs with DBSCAN, adding TCRdist sequence similarity when clustering within HLA-allele-positive subsets. For co-occurrence clustering, repertoires with fewer than 30,000 or more than 120,000 public chains were excluded, along with roughly 5 repertoires with anomalous nucleotide sharing. This is the immuneACCESS table as TCRdb keeps it, with only in-frame sequences that have V and J called. A part of the clones is gone; compared with another copy, unresolved V genes explain less than half, and the rest is unexplained. V and J calls and clone size follow that table, whereas D and trimming were derived from the DNA. A total of 180,000 or so clones appear in this sample, 80% to 90% of them only once. Roughly 10% of the sample comes from the top ten.

The cohort comprised under 700 healthy bone marrow donors. At the time of sampling, every cohort member was nominally healthy, though immune exposures that went unrecorded were likely present. The donor was CMV seropositive and was included in the group of 250 to 300 seropositive cohort members. Every donor gave a peripheral blood sample, and the peripheral blood mononuclear cells from that sample were used for TCR beta sequencing. The Qiagen DNeasy Blood Extraction Kit was used to extract genomic DNA from the blood cell samples. The sequence came from a man aged 18 to 30 in good health and CMV-seropositive. Sequencing input: PBMCs. Recombination linked TRBV27 to TRBJ2-7; 8 bases in between match TRBD1. The CDR3 loop reads CASSFRTGSEQYF. The DNA is TGTGCCAGCAGTTTCCGGACAGGGTCCGAGCAGTACTTC.